This TCR beta chain was obtained from a study of cytomegalovirus exposure and HLA in healthy donors. Looking at the study overall: The same platform as the roughly 700 first-cohort repertoires was used for the 130 or so validation repertoires, a later analysis reported.

The donors were members of the roughly 120-subject validation cohort (separate from the approximately 670-subject first cohort). Assay: immunoSEQ multiplex PCR; the TCRdb copy retains only in-frame clones and omits some. Counted here are 150,000 to 200,000 clones, under 90% occurring once; the ten biggest clones make up 4% to 5%. Study-level findings and limits: Most TCR sequences showed up rarely, but some public TCRs showed up in many donors. Cytomegalovirus status was reportedly diagnosed by the classifier with high specificity and sensitivity.

The CDR3 extends over 14 amino acids. V was cut by 2 bases and J by 1 base, with 6 bases left in between. Germline CDR1 is ENHRY and CDR2 is SYGVKD. In regard to this clone: What it binds is unknown.

The gene calls are TRBV10-3 and TRBJ2-4, with D hard to call. Source material: PBMCs. The receptor's source is a man between 18 and 35 years old in good health and CMV-seropositive. The chain's CDR3 is CAISEESAKNIQYF. Here the CDR3 DNA reads TGTGCCATCAGTGAGGAGTCGGCCAAAAACATTCAGTACTTC.